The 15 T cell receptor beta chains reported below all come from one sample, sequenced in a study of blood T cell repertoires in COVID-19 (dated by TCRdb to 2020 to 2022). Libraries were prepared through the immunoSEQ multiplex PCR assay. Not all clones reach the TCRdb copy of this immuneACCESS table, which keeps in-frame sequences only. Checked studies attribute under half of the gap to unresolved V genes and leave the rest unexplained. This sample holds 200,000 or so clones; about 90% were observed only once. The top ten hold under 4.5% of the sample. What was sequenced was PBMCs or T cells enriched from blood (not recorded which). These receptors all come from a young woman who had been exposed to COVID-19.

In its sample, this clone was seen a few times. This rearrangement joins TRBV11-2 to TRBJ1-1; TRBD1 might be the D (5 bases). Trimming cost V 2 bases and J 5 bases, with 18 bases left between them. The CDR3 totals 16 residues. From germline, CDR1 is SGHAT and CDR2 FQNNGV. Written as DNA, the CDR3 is TGTGCCAGCAGCTTACTCAAGGGCAGGGCCTTTACTGAAGCTTTCTTT. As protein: CASSLLKGRAFTEAFF.

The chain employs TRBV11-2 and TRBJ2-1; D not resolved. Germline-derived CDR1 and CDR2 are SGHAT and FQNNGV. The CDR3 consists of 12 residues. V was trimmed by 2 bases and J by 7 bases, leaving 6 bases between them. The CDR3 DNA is TGTGCCAGCAGCTTAAGTCGGAATGAGCAGTTCTTC. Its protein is CASSLSRNEQFF.

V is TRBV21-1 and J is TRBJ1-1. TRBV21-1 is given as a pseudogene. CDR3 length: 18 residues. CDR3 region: CASSKRPRTPEVNTEAFF. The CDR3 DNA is TGTGCCAGCAGCAAGAGGCCCAGAACACCGGAGGTGAACACTGAAGCTTTCTTT.

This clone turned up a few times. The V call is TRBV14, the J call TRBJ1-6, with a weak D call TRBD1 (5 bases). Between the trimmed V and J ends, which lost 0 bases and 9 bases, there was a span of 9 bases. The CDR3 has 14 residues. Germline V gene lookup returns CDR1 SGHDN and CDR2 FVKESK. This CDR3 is CASSQETVSSPLHF. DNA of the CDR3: TGTGCCAGCAGCCAAGAGACAGTCTCTTCACCCCTCCACTTT.

This CDR3 reads CASSDLAGDVNEQFF. CDR3 DNA sequence: TGTGCCAGTAGTGACCTAGCGGGAGATGTTAATGAGCAGTTCTTC. The chain employs TRBV19 and TRBJ2-1; 10 bases align to TRBD2. V lost 5 bases and J lost 7; bases outside the gene matches: 8. Germline CDR1 and CDR2: LNHDA and SQIVND (reference sequence). The CDR3 runs 15 residues.

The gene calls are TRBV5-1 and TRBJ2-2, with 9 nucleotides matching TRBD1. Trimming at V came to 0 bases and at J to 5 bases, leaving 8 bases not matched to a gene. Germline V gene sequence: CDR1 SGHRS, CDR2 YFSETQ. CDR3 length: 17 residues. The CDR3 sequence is CASSLEDRGRRTGELFF. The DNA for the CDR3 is TGCGCCAGCAGCTTGGAAGACAGGGGGAGAAGGACCGGGGAGCTGTTTTTT.

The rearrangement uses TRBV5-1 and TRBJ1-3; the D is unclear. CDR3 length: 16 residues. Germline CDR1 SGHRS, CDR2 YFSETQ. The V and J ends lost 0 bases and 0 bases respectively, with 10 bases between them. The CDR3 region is CASSLVAGPSGNTIYF. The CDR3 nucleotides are TGCGCCAGCAGCTTGGTGGCGGGTCCCTCTGGAAACACCATATATTTT. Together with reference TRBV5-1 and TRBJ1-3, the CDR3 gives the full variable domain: KAGVTQTPRYLIKTRGQQVTLSCSPISGHRSVSWYQQTPGQGLQFLFEYFSETQRNKGNFPGRFSGRQFSNSRSEMNVSTLELGDSALYLCASSLVAGPSGNTIYFGEGSWLTVV.

This chain's CDR3 is CASSGTDRGISPYEQYF. Written as DNA, the CDR3 is TGTGCCAGCAGTGGTACAGACAGGGGTATTTCCCCCTACGAGCAGTACTTC. This sequence joins TRBV25-1 and TRBJ2-7, with TRBD1 matching 8 bases. Germline V gives CDR1 MGHDK, CDR2 SYGVNS. This CDR3 region has 17 residues. Unmatched junction bases numbered 13, after V lost 4 bases and J lost 2 bases.

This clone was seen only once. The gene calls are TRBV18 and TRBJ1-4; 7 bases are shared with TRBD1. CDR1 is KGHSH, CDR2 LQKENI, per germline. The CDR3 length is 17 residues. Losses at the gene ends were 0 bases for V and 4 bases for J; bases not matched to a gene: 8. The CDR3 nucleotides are TGTGCCAGCTCACCACCGCTGGGACAGAGTTTTAATGAAAAACTGTTTTTT. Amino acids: CASSPPLGQSFNEKLFF.

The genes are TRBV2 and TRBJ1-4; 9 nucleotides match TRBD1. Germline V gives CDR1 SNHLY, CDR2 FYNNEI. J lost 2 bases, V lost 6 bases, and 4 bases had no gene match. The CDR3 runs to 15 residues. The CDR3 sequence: CASRLGTGTNEKLFF. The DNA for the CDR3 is TGTGCCAGCAGATTGGGGACAGGGACTAATGAAAAACTGTTTTTT.

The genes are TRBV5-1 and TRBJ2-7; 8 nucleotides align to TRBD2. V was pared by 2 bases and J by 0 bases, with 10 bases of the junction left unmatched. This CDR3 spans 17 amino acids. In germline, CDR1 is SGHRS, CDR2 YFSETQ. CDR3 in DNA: TGCGCCAGCAGCTTCTCGGCTAGCGGGCATAACTCCTACGAGCAGTACTTC. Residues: CASSFSASGHNSYEQYF.

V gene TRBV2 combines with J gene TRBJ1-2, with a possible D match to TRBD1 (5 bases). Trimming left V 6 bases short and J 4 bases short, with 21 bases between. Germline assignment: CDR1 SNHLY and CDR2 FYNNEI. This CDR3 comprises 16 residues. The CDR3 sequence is CASSGRWSRAAYGYTF. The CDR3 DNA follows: TGTGCCAGCAGCGGGAGGTGGTCCAGGGCAGCCTATGGCTACACCTTC. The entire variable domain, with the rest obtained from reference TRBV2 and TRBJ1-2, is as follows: EPEVTQTPSHQVTQMGQEVILRCVPISNHLYFYWYRQILGQKVEFLVSFYNNEISEKSEIFDDQFSVERPDGSNFTLKIRSTKLEDSAMYFCASSGRWSRAAYGYTFGSGTRLTVV.

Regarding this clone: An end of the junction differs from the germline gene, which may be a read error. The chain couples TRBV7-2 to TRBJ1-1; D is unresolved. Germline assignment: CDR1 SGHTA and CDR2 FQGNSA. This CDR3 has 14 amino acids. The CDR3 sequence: CASSLGGSRTVKPF. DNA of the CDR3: TGTGCCAGCAGCTTAGGAGGGTCACGGACGGTAAAACCCTTT. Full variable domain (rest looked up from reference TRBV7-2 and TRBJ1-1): GAGVSQSPSNKVTEKGKDVELRCDPISGHTALYWYRQSLGQGLEFLIYFQGNSAPDKSGLPSDRFSAERTGGSVSTLTIQRTQQEDSAVYLCASSLGGSRTVKPFGQGTRLTVV.

CDR3 amino acids: CASSPLRQEPIYGYTF. The CDR3, as DNA: TGTGCCAGCTCACCACTGAGACAGGAGCCTATCTATGGCTACACCTTC. This chain links TRBV18 with TRBJ1-2; tentatively, D is TRBD1 (6 bases). With 1 base removed from V and 4 bases from J, the gap between germline ends came to 16 bases. Per the germline V gene, CDR1 is KGHSH and CDR2 is LQKENI. The CDR3 sequence is 16 residues long.

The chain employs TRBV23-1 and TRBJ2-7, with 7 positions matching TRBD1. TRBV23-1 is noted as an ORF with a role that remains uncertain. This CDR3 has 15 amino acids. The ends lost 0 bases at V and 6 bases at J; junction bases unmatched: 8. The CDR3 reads CASSQSKGAGCEQYF. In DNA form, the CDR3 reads TGCGCCAGCAGTCAATCTAAGGGGGCAGGATGCGAGCAGTACTTC.